This T cell receptor (beta chain) was recovered during a study of regulatory T cells in long-lasting Graves disease. Researchers made TCR beta libraries by using iRepertoire HTBI primers and running Arm-PCR on CDR3 regions. Using its own MiXCR run on the multiplex PCR reads, TCRdb lists one record per CDR3 protein. The repertoire has hundreds of thousands of distinct CDR3 sequences, roughly 15% of them found once; the top ten carry around a sixth. Time point meaning: newly diagnosed GD, antithyroid drugs for less than 3 months. Preparation of the TCR library used RNA extracted from PBMCs. Graves' disease diagnosis used American Thyroid Association guidelines. This clonotype was counted at least ten times. These data were also reused for a study on T cells in Graves' hyperthyroidism and ophthalmopathy. That paper notes: The primer set for the first-round RT-PCR of the TCR CDR3 was HTBI.

The origin of this receptor is a young woman with Graves disease. The sample was peripheral blood mononuclear cells (PBMCs), taken at new diagnosis, from a patient treated with antithyroid drugs.

The CDR3 reads CASSSGALTSYEQYF. CDR3 in DNA: TGTGCCAGCAGTTCCGGGGCTCTCACCTCCTACGAGCAGTACTTC. The chain is built from TRBV28 and TRBJ2-7, with D perhaps TRBD1 or TRBD2 (5 bases each). Germline V CDR1 and CDR2: MDHEN, SYDVKM. This CDR3 comprises 15 residues. With 4 bases removed from V and 0 bases from J, the gap between germline ends came to 13 bases.